This T cell receptor beta chain emerged from a study of T-cell reconstitution after alpha-beta-depleted transplantation in children. Study-level findings and limits: Surviving recipient cells, namely T cells and thymic progenitors, were the source of high day-60 TCRbeta diversity in some patients. T-cell numbers and diversity, one year after transplant, stemmed largely from T cells that were newly produced.

This CDR3 contains 14 residues. Trimming took 8 bases from V and 0 from J; bases not matched to a gene: 6. Germline V CDR1 and CDR2: SGHTA, FQGNSA. This clonotype was counted between two and nine times. The antigen remains undetermined. Library preparation (for TCRbeta) was performed with unique molecular identifiers. MiXCR was run by TCRdb on the PCR reads, yielding one entry per CDR3 protein. This table has 780,000 or so distinct CDR3 sequences, approximately 15% appearing once. The gene calls are TRBV7-2 and TRBJ1-2; 7 nucleotides align to TRBD1. The origin of this receptor is a male patient younger than 18 who had a stem cell transplant for acute lymphoblastic leukemia, so the T cells may come from the graft donor. This material consisted of PBMCs, mostly from graft donor cells, taken 360 days after TCRalphabeta/CD19-depleted stem cell transplant. Here the CDR3 DNA reads TGTGCCAGCGCCGAGACAGGGACTAACTATGGCTACACCTTC. It translates to CASAETGTNYGYTF.